The 21 T cell receptor beta chains presented below share a single source sample, sequenced in a study of blood T cells in healthy people across ages. Sample-barcoded 5' priming and a J-beta primer mix drove a second PCR of roughly 6 to 12 cycles. From the 5' RACE reads, TCRdb called clonotypes with MiXCR, one entry per CDR3 protein. The table shows 1 million or so distinct CDR3 sequences, with around 25% occurring only once. Separately, the same data were catalogued under a study of T cells of mothers and their children.

Sequenced material: blood. The receptors here all came from a girl aged 2 to 10 in good health.

This clonotype was counted only a few times. The rearrangement joins TRBV6-6 to TRBJ1-1; TRBD1 is a possible D gene (6 bases). The CDR3 is 11 residues long. Germline V gene lookup returns CDR1 MNHNY and CDR2 SVGAGI (reference sequence). Trimming took 6 bases from V and 11 from J, leaving 13 bases between them. The CDR3 here is CASRTDSAAFF. The CDR3 region has the DNA TGTGCCAGCAGGACGGACAGCGCCGCTTTCTTT.

The chain uses TRBV6-5 and TRBJ1-2; D is undetermined. Deletions cut 0 bases from V and 1 base from J, with 12 bases between. Germline assignment: CDR1 MNHEY and CDR2 SVGAGI. The CDR3 has 16 residues. CDR3 in amino acids: CASSYSALRYNYGYTF. As DNA, the CDR3 is TGTGCCAGCAGTTACTCGGCTCTTCGATATAACTATGGCTACACCTTC.

The chain recombines TRBV5-6 with TRBJ2-5; weak D call: TRBD2 (6 bases). Germline-derived CDR1 and CDR2 are SGHDT and YYEEEE. V lost 4 bases, J lost 10 bases, and 11 bases lay in between. The CDR3 covers 11 residues. For the CDR3, the DNA is TGTGCCAGCAGCAGGGGAGGCGTCCAGTACTTC. Amino acids: CASSRGGVQYF.

This clonotype appeared a few times. V gene TRBV12-3 or TRBV12-4 combines with J gene TRBJ2-7, with TRBD1 as a possible D gene (6 bases). Between the trimmed V and J ends, which lost 3 bases and 2 bases, there was a span of 14 bases. This CDR3 has 15 residues. The CDR3 coding sequence is TGTGCCAGCAGTTTGAGGACAGCCCCTCCCTACGAGCAGTACTTC. It is translated as CASSLRTAPPYEQYF.

V and J are TRBV10-3 and TRBJ2-5, with 7 bases lining up with TRBD1. The CDR3 is 13 residues long. CDR1 is ENHRY and CDR2 is SYGVKD in the germline V gene. V lost 4 bases to trimming and J lost 4 bases; unmatched junction nucleotides: 3. The chain's CDR3 is CAISGGTVETQYF. For the CDR3, the DNA is TGTGCCATCAGTGGGGGGACAGTAGAGACCCAGTACTTC.

V is TRBV10-3 and J is TRBJ1-1; D remains unclear. The germline gives CDR1 ENHRY, CDR2 SYGVKD. V lost 0 bases to trimming and J lost 4 bases, with 6 bases between them. CDR3 length equals 13 residues. CDR3 DNA: TGTGCCATCAGTGAGTCCACAGTCACTGAAGCTTTCTTT. This gives the protein CAISESTVTEAFF.

This clonotype was detected a few times. The chain has TRBV5-6 and TRBJ1-6; TRBD1 might be the D (5 bases). CDR3 length equals 17 residues. Per germline, CDR1 SGHDT and CDR2 YYEEEE. The V gene lost 5 bases and the J gene lost 7 bases, with 22 bases spanning the gap. The CDR3 sequence: CASSPTKGQRGNSPLHF. The CDR3 DNA is TGTGCCAGCAGTCCTACCAAGGGGCAACGAGGAAATTCACCCCTCCACTTT.

The table lists this clonotype with a few counts. The genes are TRBV10-3 and TRBJ2-3; D might be TRBD2 (5 bases). This CDR3 has 17 residues. CDR1 ENHRY and CDR2 SYGVKD come from the germline V gene. With 2 bases removed from V and 8 bases from J, the gap between germline ends came to 23 bases. CDR3 in DNA: TGTGCCATCAGTGAGGGTCGGACTGGTTATGATCTTGGTACGCAGTATTTT. It specifies CAISEGRTGYDLGTQYF.

This clonotype came up many times. The chain recombines TRBV25-1 with TRBJ1-2, with no clear D. V gave up 6 bases and J gave up 4 bases, with 9 bases separating them. The CDR3 totals 12 residues. Looked up from germline, CDR1 is MGHDK and CDR2 is SYGVNS. CDR3 amino acids: CASSGQSYGYTF. The CDR3 nucleotides read TGTGCCAGCAGCGGGCAGTCCTATGGCTACACCTTC.

This rearrangement joins TRBV12-3 or TRBV12-4 to TRBJ2-7; the D gene is possibly TRBD2 (6 bases). Trimming removed 2 bases from V and 1 base from J, with 12 bases in between. This CDR3 has 15 residues. In DNA form, the CDR3 reads TGTGCCAGCAGTTTATTGGGGGGAGCTTCCTACGAGCAGTACTTC. It codes for CASSLLGGASYEQYF.

This clonotype was detected once. The rearrangement uses TRBV27 and TRBJ2-1, with 8 nucleotides matching TRBD2. The germline V gene has CDR1 MNHEY and CDR2 SMNVEV (reference sequence). The junction had 18 bases not matched to a gene; V was cut back by 1 base and J by 7 bases. This CDR3 is 19 amino acids long. CDR3 DNA: TGTGCCAGCAGTTTATTGCCTATGGTGAGCGGGAGCACCGTAAATGAGCAGTTCTTC. Amino acids: CASSLLPMVSGSTVNEQFF.

The V call is TRBV5-1, the J call TRBJ1-2; possible D gene TRBD1, 5 bases. Germline CDR1 is SGHRS and CDR2 is YFSETQ. The CDR3 is made up of 15 amino acids. Trimming shortened V by 1 base and J by 6 bases, and 16 bases separated the two germline ends. Written as DNA, the CDR3 is TGCGCCAGCAGCTTGTGGCAGGCCGAAGGGGATGGCTACACCTTC. Its translation is CASSLWQAEGDGYTF.

The rearrangement joins TRBV6-1 to TRBJ1-2, with D possibly being TRBD1 (6 bases). Trimming left V 1 base short and J 9 bases short, with 18 bases between. CDR3 length: 15 residues. Per germline, CDR1 MNHNS and CDR2 SASEGT. Here the CDR3 reads CASSEGVEGHVSYTF. The CDR3 DNA is TGTGCCAGCAGTGAAGGGGTGGAGGGACATGTGAGCTACACCTTC.

The CDR3 region is CSARPGQGTGELFF. The DNA of the CDR3 is TGCAGTGCTCGACCGGGACAGGGTACCGGGGAGCTGTTTTTT. This rearrangement joins TRBV20-1 to TRBJ2-2, with 9 positions matching TRBD1. Per the germline V gene, CDR1 is DFQATT and CDR2 is SNEGSKA (reference sequence). This CDR3 spans 14 amino acids. V lost 5 bases to trimming and J lost 5 bases; unmatched junction nucleotides: 6.

This clonotype was counted between two and nine times. The chain has TRBV29-1 and TRBJ1-2; D uncertain. V was shortened by 0 bases and J by 4 bases, with 6 bases between the two germline ends. This CDR3 is built from 12 residues. The V gene's germline CDR1 is SQVTM and CDR2 ANQGSEA. CDR3 coding DNA: TGCAGCGTTGAAGATGGGAGCTATGGCTACACCTTC. This codes for CSVEDGSYGYTF.

The chain is built from TRBV6-5 and TRBJ2-4; TRBD1 matches at 11 bases. Germline V gene data show CDR1 as MNHEY and CDR2 as SVGAGI. CDR3 length: 15 residues. After removal of 5 bases from V and 0 bases from J, the junction contained 0 bases not matched to a gene. The CDR3 bases are TGTGCCAGCAGTGGACAGGGGGCAGCCAAAAACATTCAGTACTTC. It translates to CASSGQGAAKNIQYF.

There are a few counts of this clonotype. This sequence joins TRBV20-1 and TRBJ1-3; no reliable D call. The CDR3 loop spans 15 amino acids. Germline V CDR1 and CDR2: DFQATT, SNEGSKA (reference sequence). V was trimmed by 1 base and J by 1 base, leaving 11 bases between them. The CDR3 reads CSARVVEHSGNTIYF. The CDR3, as DNA: TGCAGTGCTAGAGTTGTGGAACATTCTGGAAACACCATATATTTT.

The CDR3 nucleotides read TGTGCCAGCAGTGAACACTATAATTCACCCCTCCACTTT. It yields the protein CASSEHYNSPLHF. The rearrangement uses TRBV25-1 and TRBJ1-6; D uncertain. V lost 2 bases and J lost 3, with 2 bases in between. The CDR3 spans 13 residues. The germline gives CDR1 MGHDK, CDR2 SYGVNS. Combining the CDR3 with reference TRBV25-1 and TRBJ1-6 gives the whole variable domain EADIYQTPRYLVIGTGKKITLECSQTMGHDKMYWYQQDPGMELHLIHYSYGVNSTEKGDLSSESTVSRIRTEHFPLTLESARPSHTSQYLCASSEHYNSPLHFGNGTRLTVT.

The V gene is TRBV28, the J gene TRBJ1-3, with unresolved D. The CDR3 spans 15 residues. The V gene lost 7 bases and the J gene lost 4 bases, with 17 bases spanning the gap. In germline, CDR1 is MDHEN, CDR2 SYDVKM. The CDR3, as DNA: TGTGCCAGCATCCCGTCCGACGTCCCCGGAAACACCATATATTTT. Residues: CASIPSDVPGNTIYF.

The chain joins TRBV5-1 to TRBJ2-1; TRBD1 aligns across 9 bases. The CDR3 sequence is 15 residues long. Germline V gene data show CDR1 as SGHRS and CDR2 as YFSETQ. V dropped 4 bases and J dropped 6; count of bases not matched to a gene: 8. For the CDR3, the DNA is TGCGCCAGCAGCATAATACAGGGGGCCAGCAATGAGCAGTTCTTC. Amino acid sequence: CASSIIQGASNEQFF. Together with reference TRBV5-1 and TRBJ2-1, the CDR3 gives the full variable domain: KAGVTQTPRYLIKTRGQQVTLSCSPISGHRSVSWYQQTPGQGLQFLFEYFSETQRNKGNFPGRFSGRQFSNSRSEMNVSTLELGDSALYLCASSIIQGASNEQFFGPGTRLTVL.

V gene TRBV29-1 combines with J gene TRBJ2-5; D ambiguous. V shed 4 bases and J shed 5 bases, with 14 bases lying between them. Germline CDR1 SQVTM, CDR2 ANQGSEA. The CDR3 is 13 residues long. The CDR3: CSVGAPISETQYF. The CDR3 DNA sequence: TGCAGCGTTGGGGCCCCGATTTCGGAGACCCAGTACTTC.